This T cell receptor (beta chain) came from a study of vaccination effects on CD4 cells after COVID-19. The overall study: Two doses of either BNT162b2 or mRNA-1273 were given to each participant. Convalescent patients (n = two) were sampled 16 days and one week prevaccination.

V was clipped by 1 base and J by 3 bases, with 9 bases between them. The germline V gene encodes CDR1 KGHSH and CDR2 LQKENI. There are 14 residues in the CDR3. Before sequencing, viral peptide pools were used by the ViraFEST assay to expand antigen-specific CD4+ T cells. Cultured cells yielded isolated CD4+ T cells after around 10 days. Infection dated between March and December 2020, before the Alpha, Beta and Delta variants reached the United States. Cultures received IL-2 medium that replaced half the medium on days 3 and 7. Notes on this clone: Its cognate antigen is unknown.

The data were produced by immunoSEQ multiplex PCR, yet TCRdb's version contains in-frame clones alone and is incomplete. Among about 45,000 clones, about 75% were seen once, and the ten largest hold 29%. Regarding the study as a whole: Researchers reported few convalescent patients and no early post-infection timepoints in the study.

The chain recombines TRBV18 with TRBJ1-1; D is unresolved. Source: CD4+ T cells from PBMCs cultured with a peptide pool, taken before COVID-19 vaccination. The sequence was obtained from a human donor who had a prior SARS-CoV-2 infection. The CDR3 here is CASSPRQEDTEAFF. The CDR3 coding sequence is TGTGCCAGCTCACCACGGCAGGAAGACACTGAAGCTTTCTTT.